One sample yielded the 21 T cell receptor beta chains listed below, sequenced in a study of T cells in Graves' hyperthyroidism and ophthalmopathy (dated by TCRdb to between 2018 and 2021). To prepare the library, multiplex PCR was applied. Sequencing was carried out with an Illumina HiSeq 2000. The TCR beta CDR3 regions were amplified from RNA transcripts. A first-round RT-PCR of the TCR CDR3 used the HTBI primer set with the Qiagen OneStep RT-PCR kit. The public sequencing data were trimmed at Q25 with fastp and processed into clonotypes with MiXCR by TCRdb, which kept only in-frame beta chains. Rows are combined by CDR3 protein, so each entry shows the most common genes and DNA. Across this sample there are about 610,000 distinct CDR3 sequences, with over 12% seen only once. Together, the top ten hold about 4.5% of the sample. The sequenced sample consisted of blood. These receptors were taken from a middle-aged woman with Graves' ophthalmopathy.

This clonotype was seen only a few times. The rearrangement links TRBV6-1 to TRBJ1-5; no firm D call. CDR3 length: 16 amino acids. Germline CDR1 and CDR2: MNHNS and SASEGT. Trimming took off 5 bases at V and 2 bases at J, with 16 bases between the two ends. DNA for the CDR3: TGTGCCAGCAGTCCTTCCACCGGGAGAGGCAATCAGCCCCAGCATTTT. This sequence encodes CASSPSTGRGNQPQHF.

The chain employs TRBV7-3 and TRBJ2-5; maybe TRBD2 (6 bases). Trimming removed 2 bases at V and 0 bases at J, with 10 bases between. There are 15 residues in the CDR3. The germline gives CDR1 SGHTA, CDR2 FQGTGA. The CDR3 loop is CASSLFSGDQETQYF. The CDR3 DNA is TGTGCCAGCAGCTTATTTTCGGGGGACCAAGAGACCCAGTACTTC.

This clonotype came up many times. The chain couples TRBV6-1 to TRBJ1-5; no firm D call. This CDR3 comprises 14 residues. The V gene's germline CDR1 is MNHNS and CDR2 SASEGT. Trimming took off 6 bases at V and 6 bases at J, with 15 bases between the two ends. The CDR3 DNA reads TGTGCCAGCAGGCTAGACAAACTAGGTCAGCCCCAGCATTTT. It yields the protein CASRLDKLGQPQHF.

This clonotype showed up many times. The chain combines TRBV28 with TRBJ1-1; D not certain. The CDR3 spans 12 residues. The germline V and J ends were trimmed by 5 bases and 6 bases, with 10 bases remaining between them. Per germline, CDR1 MDHEN and CDR2 SYDVKM. The CDR3 reads CASSGGASEAFF. DNA for the CDR3: TGTGCCAGCAGTGGCGGAGCCTCTGAAGCTTTCTTT.

The table lists this clonotype with a few counts. The chain couples TRBV11-3 to TRBJ2-2; D possibly matches TRBD1 or TRBD2 (5 bases each). CDR1 and CDR2 (germline): SGHNT, YENEEA. V lost 6 bases and J 6 bases, leaving 11 bases between the germline ends. There are 13 residues in the CDR3. For the CDR3, the DNA is TGTGCCAGCAGACGAGAGGGGTCCGGGGAGCTGTTTTTT. Translation gives CASRREGSGELFF. Variable domain in full (rest from reference TRBV11-3 and TRBJ2-2): EAGVVQSPRYKIIEKKQPVAFWCNPISGHNTLYWYLQNLGQGPELLIRYENEEAVDDSQLPKDRFSAERLKGVDSTLKIQPAELGDSAVYLCASRREGSGELFFGEGSRLTVL.

The rearrangement links TRBV12-5 to TRBJ2-5; D perhaps matches TRBD1 (5 bases). The CDR3 length is 15 residues. Per germline, CDR1 LGHNT and CDR2 FRNRAP. V lost 3 bases and J lost 2, with 13 bases in between. DNA of the CDR3: TGTGCTAGTGGTTTTGGGGCTTCTGGACAAGAGACCCAGTACTTC. Translated, it gives CASGFGASGQETQYF.

This clonotype was observed at least ten times. This CDR3 reads CASSYSGEDYGYTF. The CDR3 DNA is TGTGCCAGCAGTTACTCGGGAGAGGACTATGGCTACACCTTC. The chain combines TRBV6-5 with TRBJ1-2; no definite D call. Per germline, CDR1 MNHEY and CDR2 SVGAGI. Trimming took off 0 bases at V and 3 bases at J, with 8 bases between the two ends. This CDR3 has 14 amino acids.

This clonotype has ten or more counts. The genes are TRBV30 and TRBJ1-1; perhaps TRBD1 as D (6 bases). The CDR3 consists of 14 residues. From germline, CDR1 is GTSNPN and CDR2 SVGIG (reference sequence). CDR3 sequence (DNA): TGTGCGAGGGTTCTCCGGGACAAGAACACTGAAGCTTTCTTT. Translation: CARVLRDKNTEAFF.

In this sample, this clonotype turned up many times. This chain connects TRBV5-6 to TRBJ2-7; 9 nucleotides align to TRBD1. The V gene end was trimmed by 4 bases and the J gene end by 4 bases; junction bases not matched to a gene: 6. There are 14 residues in the CDR3. Germline lookup yields CDR1 SGHDT and CDR2 YYEEEE. This CDR3 reads CASSPMGQGYEQYF. CDR3 nucleotides: TGTGCCAGCAGCCCGATGGGACAGGGTTACGAGCAGTACTTC.

The V call is TRBV7-3, the J call TRBJ1-1, with 11 bases aligning to TRBD1. Germline values: CDR1 SGHTA, CDR2 FQGTGA. J gave up 4 bases and V 6 bases, and 10 bases lay outside the gene matches. The CDR3 sequence is 16 residues long. This CDR3 reads CASSLGQGGTVTEAFF. CDR3 sequence (DNA): TGTGCCAGCAGTCTGGGACAGGGGGGAACGGTCACTGAAGCTTTCTTT.

The sample holds many counts of this clonotype. J is TRBJ2-7 and V is TRBV7-8; D might be TRBD1 (5 bases). This CDR3 region has 14 residues. V was shortened by 4 bases and J by 0 bases, with 10 bases between the two germline ends. Germline V gives CDR1 SGHVS, CDR2 FQNEAQ. CDR3: CASSYAGFSYEQYF. CDR3 nucleotide sequence: TGTGCCAGCAGCTATGCAGGGTTCTCCTACGAGCAGTACTTC.

This clonotype has at least ten counts. V usage is TRBV13 and J usage is TRBJ2-7; 13 bases are a match to TRBD2. Germline assignment: CDR1 PRHDT and CDR2 FYEKMQ (reference sequence). V shed 5 bases, J shed 5 bases, and the junction held 3 bases outside the gene matches. The CDR3 length is 14 residues. The CDR3 region is CASSQTSGRNEQYF. CDR3 DNA: TGTGCCAGCAGCCAGACTAGCGGGAGGAACGAGCAGTACTTC.

V gene TRBV28 combines with J gene TRBJ2-6; D is unclear. Germline-derived CDR1 and CDR2 are MDHEN and SYDVKM. The germline V and J ends were trimmed by 3 bases and 0 bases, with 9 bases remaining between them. This CDR3 comprises 16 residues. CDR3 coding DNA: TGTGCCAGCAGTTTCCCCTCACGCTCTGGGGCCAACGTCCTGACTTTC. Its protein is CASSFPSRSGANVLTF.

This clonotype was counted ten times or more. The gene calls are TRBV6-2 or TRBV6-3 and TRBJ2-7; D remains unclear. This CDR3 is 14 amino acids long. CDR1 is MNHEY, CDR2 SVGEGT, per germline. V was shortened by 2 bases and J by 0 bases, with 8 bases between the two germline ends. CDR3 region: CASSYVDSSYEQYF. CDR3 coding DNA: TGTGCCAGCAGTTACGTGGATAGCTCCTACGAGCAGTACTTC.

This clonotype was seen more than once but under ten times. The chain couples TRBV6-5 to TRBJ1-2; 7 bases map to TRBD1. Trimming cost V 0 bases and J 4 bases; bases outside gene matches: 5. Germline assignment: CDR1 MNHEY and CDR2 SVGAGI. The CDR3 totals 15 residues. CDR3 coding DNA: TGTGCCAGCAGTTACTCGGATCGACAGGGCTATGGCTACACCTTC. This translates into CASSYSDRQGYGYTF.

V gene TRBV6-1 combines with J gene TRBJ2-7; D may be TRBD1 (6 bases). Germline CDR1 and CDR2: MNHNS and SASEGT. The length of the CDR3 is 14 residues. V lost 3 bases and J 2 bases, leaving 11 bases between the germline ends. The CDR3 DNA is TGTGCCAGCAGTGATGCAGGGGCGACCTACGAGCAGTACTTC. It encodes CASSDAGATYEQYF.

The rearrangement uses TRBV12-3 or TRBV12-4 and TRBJ2-7; 10 bases are shared with TRBD2. V lost 0 bases to trimming and J lost 0 bases; unmatched junction nucleotides: 8. This CDR3 is 18 amino acids long. The CDR3 nucleotides read TGTGCCAGCAGTTTAGCCTATCGACTAGCGGGTCTCTCCTACGAGCAGTACTTC. Its translation: CASSLAYRLAGLSYEQYF.

Ten or more counts support this clonotype. This chain links TRBV10-3 with TRBJ2-5; D not certain. The CDR3 loop spans 13 amino acids. Germline lookup yields CDR1 ENHRY and CDR2 SYGVKD. Trimming removed 4 bases from V and 2 bases from J, with 8 bases in between. CDR3 loop: CAISAPRQETQYF. CDR3 DNA sequence: TGTGCCATCAGTGCCCCGCGACAAGAGACCCAGTACTTC.

Ten or more counts support this clonotype. CDR3 loop: CASSLLGLGLNTEAFF. The CDR3 nucleotides are TGTGCCAGCAGCTTATTAGGGTTGGGCTTGAACACTGAAGCTTTCTTT. The chain couples TRBV7-9 to TRBJ1-1; D call uncertain. CDR3 length equals 16 residues. V dropped 2 bases and J dropped 0 bases, with 13 bases sitting between them. Germline V gene sequence: CDR1 SEHNR, CDR2 FQNEAQ (reference sequence).

This clonotype was seen at least ten times. The rearrangement uses TRBV29-1 and TRBJ2-7, with D hard to call. There are 13 residues in the CDR3. Germline-derived CDR1 and CDR2 are SQVTM and ANQGSEA. V lost 4 bases and J lost 3, with 13 bases in between. This chain's CDR3 is CSVGMVAHYEQYF. In DNA, the CDR3 is TGCAGCGTTGGAATGGTAGCTCACTACGAGCAGTACTTC.

The table lists this clonotype with many counts. V is TRBV6-1 and J is TRBJ2-7; D not resolved. Deletions cut 11 bases from V and 4 bases from J, with 18 bases between. The CDR3 loop spans 13 amino acids. Per germline, CDR1 MNHNS and CDR2 SASEGT. The CDR3 protein is CAVREVVSYEQYF. The DNA for the CDR3 is TGTGCCGTAAGAGAGGTGGTTTCTTACGAGCAGTACTTC.